Listed here are 28 T cell receptor beta chains from one sample, sequenced in a study of blood T cell repertoires in COVID-19. Sequencing used immunoSEQ multiplex PCR; TCRdb keeps in-frame clones, though not all of them. The sample contains over 150,000 clones, about 80% of which appear only once. Sample: peripheral blood. These receptor sequences come from a human donor with acute or convalescent COVID-19. The donor label of this sample is uncertain.

The rearrangement joins TRBV10-3 to TRBJ2-1; 8 bases agree with TRBD2. From germline, CDR1 is ENHRY and CDR2 SYGVKD. Trimming at V came to 7 bases and at J to 5 bases, leaving 4 bases not matched to a gene. The CDR3 spans 13 residues. This chain's CDR3 is CAINTGGDNEQFF. The DNA for the CDR3 is TGTGCCATCAATACGGGAGGGGACAATGAGCAGTTCTTC.

The chain carries TRBV28 and TRBJ1-2, with a weak D call TRBD1 (6 bases). The CDR3 has 12 amino acids. Germline loops: CDR1 MDHEN, CDR2 SYDVKM. Trimming stripped 6 bases from V and 6 bases from J, with 11 bases between. The CDR3 region is CASSPDRHGYTF. The DNA for the CDR3 is TGTGCCAGCAGCCCAGACAGGCATGGCTACACCTTC.

J is TRBJ1-3 and V is TRBV2, with D maybe TRBD1 (6 bases). Germline V gives CDR1 SNHLY, CDR2 FYNNEI. V lost 6 bases, J lost 0 bases, and 12 bases lay in between. The CDR3 contains 15 residues. The CDR3 coding sequence is TGTGCCAGCAGCCCGACAGGAGTCTCTGGAAACACCATATATTTT. This translates into CASSPTGVSGNTIYF.

The genes are TRBV5-4 and TRBJ2-1; 11 bases are a match to TRBD2. The CDR3 is 16 amino acids. The V and J ends lost 4 bases and 5 bases, in that order; junction bases with no gene match: 8. CDR1 is SGHNT, CDR2 YYREEE, per germline (reference sequence). The CDR3 DNA is TGTGCCAGCAGCAGACCGACTAGCGGGAACCACAATGAGCAGTTCTTC. As protein: CASSRPTSGNHNEQFF.

The genes are TRBV2 and TRBJ2-3, with D hard to call. V gave up 2 bases and J gave up 3 bases, with 12 bases separating them. CDR1 SNHLY and CDR2 FYNNEI come from the germline V gene. The CDR3 is 15 amino acids. Written as DNA, the CDR3 is TGTGCCAGCAGTGAAAGTGCCTCGAGGACAGATACGCAGTATTTT. It encodes CASSESASRTDTQYF.

V is TRBV14 and J is TRBJ1-1, with D possibly being TRBD1 (5 bases). The CDR3 totals 16 residues. Between the trimmed V and J ends, which lost 1 base and 0 bases, there was a span of 12 bases. CDR1 SGHDN and CDR2 FVKESK come from the germline V gene. CDR3 nucleotides: TGTGCCAGCAGCCAAGTAATGACAGTCCTGAACACTGAAGCTTTCTTT. Residues: CASSQVMTVLNTEAFF.

This rearrangement joins TRBV5-1 to TRBJ1-4, with 8 positions matching TRBD1. Per germline, CDR1 SGHRS and CDR2 YFSETQ. The CDR3 length is 14 residues. V was clipped by 4 bases and J by 6 bases; unmatched bases: 5. CDR3 nucleotides: TGCGCCAGCAGCGAGGGACAGGCGGATGAAAAACTGTTTTTT. It yields the protein CASSEGQADEKLFF.

This chain connects TRBV11-2 to TRBJ2-7; tentative D call: TRBD1 (5 bases). V lost 6 bases and J 4 bases, leaving 19 bases between the germline ends. The CDR3 loop spans 15 amino acids. Germline-derived CDR1 and CDR2 are SGHAT and FQNNGV. DNA for the CDR3: TGTGCCAGCAGTCCCGGGCGGACAACGGCGTACGAGCAGTACTTC. Its translation is CASSPGRTTAYEQYF.

The gene calls are TRBV5-1 and TRBJ1-2; a possible D gene is TRBD1 (6 bases). This CDR3 spans 15 amino acids. In germline, CDR1 is SGHRS, CDR2 YFSETQ. Between the trimmed V and J ends, which lost 0 bases and 0 bases, there was a span of 9 bases. The CDR3 bases are TGCGCCAGCAGCTTGGACGGGGGGCCTAACTATGGCTACACCTTC. Its protein product is CASSLDGGPNYGYTF.

In this sample, this clone turned up once. This sequence joins TRBV5-1 and TRBJ2-3; 9 bases match TRBD2. The CDR3 runs 15 residues. The ends lost 5 bases at V and 2 bases at J; junction bases unmatched: 6. Germline V gene lookup returns CDR1 SGHRS and CDR2 YFSETQ. The CDR3 spells CASSSSGRTTDTQYF. In DNA, the CDR3 is TGCGCCAGCAGTTCCAGCGGGAGGACCACAGATACGCAGTATTTT.

This clone came up a few times. Other DNA sequences from this sample encode an identical CDR3 as well. This chain joins TRBV5-1 and TRBJ1-3; D ambiguous. Germline CDR1 and CDR2: SGHRS and YFSETQ. The V gene lost 0 bases and the J gene lost 1 base, with 5 bases spanning the gap. The CDR3 is 14 amino acids. The CDR3 loop is CASSLGGSGNTIYF. In DNA, the CDR3 is TGCGCCAGCAGCTTGGGAGGGTCTGGAAACACCATATATTTT.

The chain couples TRBV15 to TRBJ2-1; D unresolved. The germline CDR1 and CDR2 sequences are LNHNV and YYDKDF (reference sequence). The ends were cut back, 3 bases at V and 6 bases at J, with 15 bases in the middle. The CDR3 is 15 residues long. The DNA of the CDR3 is TGTGCCACCAGCAGGGTTCCGAAGCCTTTCAATGAGCAGTTCTTC. This sequence encodes CATSRVPKPFNEQFF. The full variable domain, in which reference TRBV15 and TRBJ2-1 provide the parts outside the CDR3, is DAMVIQNPRYQVTQFGKPVTLSCSQTLNHNVMYWYQQKSSQAPKLLFHYYDKDFNNEADTPDNFQSRRPNTSFCFLDIRSPGLGDTAMYLCATSRVPKPFNEQFFGPGTRLTVL.

The chain employs TRBV10-2 and TRBJ2-2; 14 bases align to TRBD2. Germline values: CDR1 WSHSY, CDR2 SAAADI. The CDR3 sequence is 14 residues long. With 6 bases clipped from V and 6 bases from J, the junction kept 0 bases outside the gene matches. The CDR3 DNA sequence: TGCGCCAGCAGGACTAGCGGGAGGGCCGGGGAGCTGTTTTTT. Its translation is CASRTSGRAGELFF.

A note on this clone: The same CDR3 arises from other DNA sequences in this sample as well. The chain combines TRBV7-9 with TRBJ1-1; D gene unclear. The CDR3 is 13 residues long. Per germline, CDR1 SEHNR and CDR2 FQNEAQ (reference sequence). V was cut by 1 base and J by 2 bases, with 5 bases left in between. The CDR3 sequence: CASSLGRNTEAFF. As DNA, the CDR3 is TGTGCCAGCAGCTTAGGCAGAAACACTGAAGCTTTCTTT.

CDR3 sequence: CATSSGQGFLGLLNTEAFF. DNA of the CDR3: TGTGCCACCAGTTCCGGACAGGGCTTCTTGGGTCTGTTGAACACTGAAGCTTTCTTT. The chain has TRBV15 and TRBJ1-1; 8 bases align to TRBD1. Germline CDR1 LNHNV, CDR2 YYDKDF (reference sequence). The CDR3 has 19 amino acids. The trim removed 6 bases at V and 0 bases at J, leaving 18 bases unmatched.

In DNA form, the CDR3 reads TGTGCCACCCGGGACCTAACAGGGATTGGCAATCAGCCCCAGCATTTT. It yields the protein CATRDLTGIGNQPQHF. The genes are TRBV10-3 and TRBJ1-5; TRBD1 is a possible D gene (6 bases). The CDR3 is made up of 16 amino acids. Germline-derived CDR1 and CDR2 are ENHRY and SYGVKD. The V and J ends lost 10 bases and 2 bases respectively, with 21 bases between them.

The chain couples TRBV10-3 to TRBJ1-5; 9 nucleotides align to TRBD1. J was trimmed by 6 bases and V by 6 bases; bases with no gene match: 6. CDR1 is ENHRY and CDR2 is SYGVKD in the germline V gene. The CDR3 runs 14 residues. The CDR3 DNA sequence: TGTGCCATCAGAGGGACAGGGCAGCGTCAGCCCCAGCATTTT. Translating it yields CAIRGTGQRQPQHF.

The chain joins TRBV24-1 to TRBJ2-1; possibly TRBD2 for D (6 bases). The CDR3 is 13 residues long. The germline CDR1 and CDR2 sequences are KGHDR and SFDVKD. V lost 9 bases and J lost 10, with 18 bases in between. The DNA of the CDR3 is TGTGCCACCGAGGCCTGGGAAAGCGGGGAGCAGTTCTTC. Amino acid sequence: CATEAWESGEQFF.

In its sample, this clone was seen a few times. The J gene is TRBJ1-6, the V gene TRBV28; 8 positions agree with TRBD1. The germline V gene has CDR1 MDHEN and CDR2 SYDVKM. There are 18 residues in the CDR3. The J segment lost 0 bases and the V segment lost 3 bases, leaving 7 bases of the junction unmatched. The CDR3, as DNA: TGTGCCAGCAGTTTGGGGCACAGGGGGAGCTCCTATAATTCACCCCTCCACTTT. It yields the protein CASSLGHRGSSYNSPLHF. The full variable domain, completed using reference TRBV28 and TRBJ1-6, is DVKVTQSSRYLVKRTGEKVFLECVQDMDHENMFWYRQDPGLGLRLIYFSYDVKMKEKGDIPEGYSVSREKKERFSLILESASTNQTSMYLCASSLGHRGSSYNSPLHFGNGTRLTVT.

This clone was observed a few times. The chain has TRBV7-2 and TRBJ2-7, with 7 bases identical to TRBD1. With V trimmed by 2 bases and J by 4 bases, 8 bases remained unmatched. Germline CDR1 SGHTA, CDR2 FQGNSA. This CDR3 has 15 amino acids. The CDR3 bases are TGTGCCAGCAGCTTAAAGCCGGGACAGAATTACGAGCAGTACTTC. Amino acid sequence: CASSLKPGQNYEQYF. Based on the CDR3 plus reference TRBV7-2 and TRBJ2-7, the full variable domain is GAGVSQSPSNKVTEKGKDVELRCDPISGHTALYWYRQSLGQGLEFLIYFQGNSAPDKSGLPSDRFSAERTGGSVSTLTIQRTQQEDSAVYLCASSLKPGQNYEQYFGPGTRLTVT.

The chain joins TRBV6-5 to TRBJ2-7, with D possibly being TRBD2 (6 bases). From germline, CDR1 is MNHEY and CDR2 SVGAGI. CDR3 length: 15 residues. V lost 6 bases and J 0 bases, leaving 15 bases between the germline ends. The CDR3 here is CASRAAGGSSYEQYF. The CDR3 coding sequence is TGTGCCAGCAGAGCGGCCGGGGGATCCTCCTACGAGCAGTACTTC.

The chain employs TRBV24-1 and TRBJ1-5; perhaps TRBD1 as D (6 bases). Trimming took 0 bases from V and 7 from J, leaving 12 bases between them. The CDR3 has 15 residues. CDR1 KGHDR and CDR2 SFDVKD come from the germline V gene. CDR3 residues: CATSDLTGSGQPQHF. CDR3 sequence (DNA): TGTGCCACCAGTGATTTGACAGGGTCGGGACAGCCCCAGCATTTT.

This clone showed up just a few times. This chain uses TRBV27 with TRBJ1-5; possible D gene TRBD1, 6 bases. Germline CDR1 MNHEY, CDR2 SMNVEV (reference sequence). The CDR3 is 14 amino acids. Trimming shortened V by 6 bases and J by 4 bases, and 13 bases separated the two germline ends. The CDR3 DNA is TGTGCCAGCAGACTGGACAGTGGGAATCAGCCCCAGCATTTT. Its protein product is CASRLDSGNQPQHF.

The chain combines TRBV6-5 with TRBJ2-7, with a possible D match to TRBD2 (5 bases). The CDR3 sequence is 13 residues long. V was cut by 8 bases and J by 0 bases, with 11 bases left in between. CDR1 and CDR2 (germline): MNHEY, SVGAGI. CDR3 sequence reads: CASLGLFSYEQYF. CDR3 nucleotide sequence: TGTGCCAGCCTTGGACTCTTCTCCTACGAGCAGTACTTC.

This chain links TRBV3-1 (or the pseudogene TRBV3-2) with TRBJ1-4; D unresolved. CDR3 length: 14 residues. V dropped 2 bases and J dropped 6 bases, with 10 bases sitting between them. Germline values: CDR1 LGHDT, CDR2 YNNKEL (reference sequence). CDR3 residues: CASSQREKDEKLFF. The CDR3 DNA follows: TGTGCCAGCAGCCAACGGGAAAAAGATGAAAAACTGTTTTTT.

Only one count was recorded for this clone. The rearrangement joins TRBV5-1 to TRBJ1-3; tentatively, D is TRBD1 (5 bases). V lost 2 bases, J lost 7 bases, and 13 bases lay in between. CDR1 SGHRS and CDR2 YFSETQ come from the germline V gene. The CDR3 contains 14 residues. The CDR3 sequence is CASSLGPGSNTIYF. The CDR3 DNA is TGCGCCAGCAGCTTAGGTCCAGGGTCGAACACCATATATTTT.

The chain recombines TRBV10-1 with TRBJ2-3; 9 bases fit TRBD2. Germline V gene sequence: CDR1 WNHNN, CDR2 SYGVQD (reference sequence). The CDR3 totals 15 residues. The trim removed 6 bases at V and 2 bases at J, leaving 6 bases unmatched. The CDR3 nucleotides read TGCGCCAGCAGCAAGACTAGCGGAACCACAGATACGCAGTATTTT. Translated, it gives CASSKTSGTTDTQYF.

This clone has only one observation. V usage is TRBV6-2 or TRBV6-3 and J usage is TRBJ2-3; 7 positions agree with TRBD2. Trimming cost V 4 bases and J 1 base; bases outside gene matches: 2. The CDR3 consists of 14 residues. From germline, CDR1 is MNHEY and CDR2 SVGEGT. The CDR3 DNA reads TGTGCCAGCAGTTCCAGCGGGGGCACAGATACGCAGTATTTT. As protein: CASSSSGGTDTQYF.